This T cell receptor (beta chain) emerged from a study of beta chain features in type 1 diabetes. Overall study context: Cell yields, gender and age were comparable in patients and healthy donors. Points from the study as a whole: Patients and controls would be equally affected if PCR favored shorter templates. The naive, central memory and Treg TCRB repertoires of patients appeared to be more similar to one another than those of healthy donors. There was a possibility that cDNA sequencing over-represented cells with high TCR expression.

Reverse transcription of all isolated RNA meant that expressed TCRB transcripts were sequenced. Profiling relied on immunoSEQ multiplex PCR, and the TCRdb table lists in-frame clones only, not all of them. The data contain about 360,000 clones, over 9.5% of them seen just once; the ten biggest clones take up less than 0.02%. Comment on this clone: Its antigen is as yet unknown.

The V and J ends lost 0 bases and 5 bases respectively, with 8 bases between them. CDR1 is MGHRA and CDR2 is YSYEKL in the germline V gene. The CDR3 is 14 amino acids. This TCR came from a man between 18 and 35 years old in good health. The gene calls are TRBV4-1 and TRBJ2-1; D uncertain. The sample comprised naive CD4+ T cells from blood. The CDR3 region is CASSQDLTNNEQFF. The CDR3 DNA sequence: TGCGCCAGCAGCCAAGACCTTACTAACAATGAGCAGTTCTTC.